The clone carrying this T cell receptor (beta chain) was counted at least ten times. The study recruited people aged about 18 to 95 years across roughly 23 US areas. Profiling relied on immunoSEQ multiplex PCR, and the TCRdb table lists in-frame clones only, not all of them. The sample consists of about 460,000 clones, less than 90% of them appearing once. The data belong to a study of blood T cell repertoires in COVID-19. Germline CDR1 reads KGHSH; CDR2 reads LQKENI. Germline trimming cut 4 bases from V and 1 base from J; bases unmatched to any gene: 9. The CDR3 runs 16 residues. Sequences were obtained from PBMCs or T cells enriched from blood (not recorded which). This rearrangement joins TRBV18 to TRBJ1-1; 7 bases line up with TRBD1. This sequence originates from a woman aged 55-70 years who had recovered from COVID-19. CDR3 sequence (DNA): TGTGCCAGCTCACGCAACGAGGGGGCTCAGAACACTGAAGCTTTCTTT. It codes for CASSRNEGAQNTEAFF.